These 18 T cell receptor beta chains share one sample of origin, sequenced in a study of blood T cell repertoires in COVID-19. The assay was immunoSEQ multiplex PCR, and TCRdb's table has in-frame clones only and misses some. This sample carries fewer than 600,000 clones, roughly 89% of them seen once, and the ten largest clones take approximately 0.9%. Sequencing was performed on peripheral blood. These receptors were taken from a man between 18 and 35 years old with COVID-19, enrolled during active disease.

The rearrangement links TRBV5-1 to TRBJ2-5; 7 bases map to TRBD1. This CDR3 has 15 residues. Germline values: CDR1 SGHRS, CDR2 YFSETQ. Trimming took 2 bases from V and 0 from J; bases not matched to a gene: 4. The CDR3 region is CASSFGQVNQETQYF. CDR3 sequence (DNA): TGCGCCAGCAGCTTCGGACAGGTCAACCAAGAGACCCAGTACTTC.

The chain employs TRBV19 and TRBJ1-5, with unresolved D. CDR1 and CDR2 (germline): LNHDA, SQIVND (reference sequence). The CDR3 length is 16 residues. The germline V and J ends were trimmed by 4 bases and 0 bases, with 13 bases remaining between them. CDR3 nucleotides: TGTGCCAGTAGTACGAGCAGGATATATAGCAATCAGCCCCAGCATTTT. It codes for CASSTSRIYSNQPQHF.

The chain carries TRBV18 and TRBJ2-3; 9 bases match TRBD1. In germline, CDR1 is KGHSH, CDR2 LQKENI. Trimming took 0 bases from V and 3 from J; bases not matched to a gene: 4. CDR3 length: 16 amino acids. The DNA for the CDR3 is TGTGCCAGCTCACCACCACAGACAGGGGGGACAGATACGCAGTATTTT. It specifies CASSPPQTGGTDTQYF.

Only a few counts were recorded for this clone. The chain is built from TRBV10-1 and TRBJ2-1, with 12 bases that match TRBD2. CDR1 is WNHNN and CDR2 is SYGVQD in the germline V gene (reference sequence). J lost 9 bases, V lost 8 bases, and 8 bases had no gene match. The CDR3 contains 14 residues. In DNA, the CDR3 is TGCGCCAGCGGCGGGACTAGCGGGTTCACTGAGCAGTTCTTC. Its translation is CASGGTSGFTEQFF.

This chain connects TRBV11-2 to TRBJ2-3, with 8 bases that match TRBD2. This CDR3 spans 17 amino acids. Germline V gene sequence: CDR1 SGHAT, CDR2 FQNNGV. Trimming took 3 bases from V and 0 from J; bases not matched to a gene: 8. For the CDR3, the DNA is TGTGCCAGCAGCTTTCCCCGGGAGGGGACTAGCACAGATACGCAGTATTTT. It encodes CASSFPREGTSTDTQYF. The variable domain in full, completed from reference TRBV11-2 and TRBJ2-3, reads EAGVAQSPRYKIIEKRQSVAFWCNPISGHATLYWYQQILGQGPKLLIQFQNNGVVDDSQLPKDRFSAERLKGVDSTLKIQPAKLEDSAVYLCASSFPREGTSTDTQYFGPGTRLTVL.

V gene TRBV28 combines with J gene TRBJ2-5; 8 bases align to TRBD2. The CDR3 is 14 residues long. CDR1 is MDHEN, CDR2 SYDVKM, per germline. The V segment lost 6 bases and the J segment 4 bases; nucleotides outside the gene matches: 7. CDR3 sequence: CASRGAGVGETQYF. The CDR3 nucleotides read TGTGCCAGCAGGGGAGCGGGAGTCGGAGAGACCCAGTACTTC.

The chain is built from TRBV3-1 (or the pseudogene TRBV3-2) and TRBJ1-4; 11 bases match TRBD1. CDR1 is LGHDT and CDR2 is YNNKEL in the germline V gene (reference sequence). The junction had 1 base not matched to a gene; V was cut back by 0 bases and J by 7 bases. This CDR3 is 15 amino acids long. The CDR3 loop reads CASSQEDRGREKLFF. The CDR3 DNA reads as TGTGCCAGCAGCCAAGAGGACAGGGGGCGTGAAAAACTGTTTTTT.

With regard to this clone: Other DNA sequences within the sample encode an identical CDR3. This chain joins TRBV24-1 and TRBJ2-1; 9 bases agree with TRBD1. CDR3 length: 16 residues. Germline V gene data show CDR1 as KGHDR and CDR2 as SFDVKD. Trimming cost V 4 bases and J 1 base; bases outside gene matches: 4. Here the CDR3 DNA reads TGTGCCACCAGTGACCCCGGGACAGGGTCCTACAATGAGCAGTTCTTC. As protein: CATSDPGTGSYNEQFF.

The rearrangement joins TRBV11-3 to TRBJ2-7; D may be TRBD1 (5 bases). The CDR3 loop spans 14 amino acids. Per germline, CDR1 SGHNT and CDR2 YENEEA. Trimming shortened V by 5 bases and J by 3 bases, and 14 bases separated the two germline ends. The DNA for the CDR3 is TGTGCCAGCAGCCCCGGCAGGGCGAGCTACGAGCAGTACTTC. Its translation: CASSPGRASYEQYF.

This clone was recorded a few times. The chain links TRBV5-4 to TRBJ2-2, with TRBD2 matching 14 bases. J lost 4 bases, V lost 4 bases, and 12 bases had no gene match. The CDR3 runs to 19 residues. Germline V gene lookup returns CDR1 SGHNT and CDR2 YYREEE (reference sequence). CDR3 in DNA: TGTGCCAGCAGCCCGGGACTAGCGGGGGCCACTTCGGTCACCGGGGAGCTGTTTTTT. It encodes CASSPGLAGATSVTGELFF.

The chain carries TRBV25-1 and TRBJ2-5; TRBD2 matches at 8 bases. Trimming at V came to 2 bases and at J to 1 base, leaving 3 bases not matched to a gene. The CDR3 length is 15 residues. In germline, CDR1 is MGHDK, CDR2 SYGVNS. The CDR3 coding sequence is TGTGCCAGCAGTGAACCGGGGGGGTCCCAAGAGACCCAGTACTTC. This codes for CASSEPGGSQETQYF.

The V gene is TRBV3-1 (or the pseudogene TRBV3-2), the J gene TRBJ1-2; D gene unclear. V gave up 4 bases and J gave up 6 bases, with 15 bases separating them. The CDR3 extends over 14 amino acids. The germline gives CDR1 LGHDT, CDR2 YNNKEL (reference sequence). CDR3 in amino acids: CASSPGRETHGYTF. CDR3 DNA sequence: TGTGCCAGCAGCCCTGGGAGGGAGACCCATGGCTACACCTTC.

The gene calls are TRBV7-9 and TRBJ1-4, with D possibly matching TRBD1 (5 bases). The CDR3 extends over 14 amino acids. Germline V gene sequence: CDR1 SEHNR, CDR2 FQNEAQ (reference sequence). V lost 1 base, J lost 7 bases, and 10 bases lay in between. This CDR3 is CASSLGQSSEKLFF. CDR3 bases: TGTGCCAGCAGCTTAGGACAGAGTAGTGAAAAACTGTTTTTT.

The V and J genes are TRBV6-1 and TRBJ2-5, with 9 bases lining up with TRBD2. CDR1 and CDR2 (germline): MNHNS, SASEGT. The CDR3 is made up of 15 amino acids. V was pared by 0 bases and J by 1 base, with 0 bases of the junction left unmatched. CDR3 coding DNA: TGTGCCAGCAGTGAAGCGCGGGGGGGCCAAGAGACCCAGTACTTC. Protein product: CASSEARGGQETQYF.

The V gene is TRBV15, the J gene TRBJ2-1; TRBD1 agrees at 9 bases. Per germline, CDR1 LNHNV and CDR2 YYDKDF (reference sequence). CDR3 length: 14 residues. Trimming at V came to 2 bases and at J to 8 bases, leaving 4 bases not matched to a gene. The CDR3 here is CATSRSTGGYEQFF. The CDR3 DNA reads TGTGCCACCAGCAGATCAACAGGGGGCTATGAGCAGTTCTTC.

The V gene is TRBV19, the J gene TRBJ1-1; D gene uncertain. The CDR3 spans 15 residues. V shed 0 bases and J shed 1 base, with 9 bases lying between them. The V gene's germline CDR1 is LNHDA and CDR2 SQIVND (reference sequence). CDR3 sequence: CASSIEEISNTEAFF. For the CDR3, the DNA is TGTGCCAGTAGTATAGAAGAGATCTCGAACACTGAAGCTTTCTTT.

This clone occurred once. The V gene is TRBV6-5, the J gene TRBJ2-5; D uncertain. Germline V CDR1 and CDR2: MNHEY, SVGAGI. The CDR3 has 14 residues. With 0 bases removed from V and 1 base from J, the gap between germline ends came to 6 bases. This chain's CDR3 is CASSYSYGQETQYF. The CDR3 DNA sequence: TGTGCCAGCAGTTACTCGTACGGCCAAGAGACCCAGTACTTC.

This chain links TRBV25-1 with TRBJ2-7; weak D call: TRBD1 (5 bases). The V end was cut by 2 bases, the J end by 2 bases, with 10 bases between. This CDR3 spans 14 amino acids. The germline gives CDR1 MGHDK, CDR2 SYGVNS. CDR3 sequence reads: CASSEHRQPYEQYF. In DNA form, the CDR3 reads TGTGCCAGCAGTGAACACCGACAGCCCTACGAGCAGTACTTC.